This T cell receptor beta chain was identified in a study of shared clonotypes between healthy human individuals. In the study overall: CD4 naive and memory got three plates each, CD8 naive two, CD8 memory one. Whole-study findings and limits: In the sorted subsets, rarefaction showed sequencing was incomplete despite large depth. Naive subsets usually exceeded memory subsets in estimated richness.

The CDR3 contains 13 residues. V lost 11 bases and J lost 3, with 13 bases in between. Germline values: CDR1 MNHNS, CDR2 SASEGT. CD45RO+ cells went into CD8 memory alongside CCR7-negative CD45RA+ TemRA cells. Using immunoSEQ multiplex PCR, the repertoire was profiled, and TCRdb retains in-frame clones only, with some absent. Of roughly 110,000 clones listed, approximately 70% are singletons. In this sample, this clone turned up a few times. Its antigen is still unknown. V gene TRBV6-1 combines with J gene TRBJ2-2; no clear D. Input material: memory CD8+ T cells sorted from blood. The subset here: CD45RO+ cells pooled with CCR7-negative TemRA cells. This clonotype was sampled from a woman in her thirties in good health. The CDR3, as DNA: TGTGCCGGCTCCACTCGGGACACCGGGGAGCTGTTTTTT. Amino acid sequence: CAGSTRDTGELFF.